This TCR beta chain was identified during a study of blood T cell repertoires in COVID-19 (dated by TCRdb to 2018 to 2021). About the investigation overall: Samples covering the acute and convalescent phases of COVID-19 were provided by collaborators in the United States, Italy and Spain. The material from the prospective study consisted of cDNA or gDNA derived from T cells, B-cell-depleted T cells, or PBMCs. The repertoires were made available in a free public database intended to serve as a resource for research on the immune response to SARS-CoV-2. Samples came from the ongoing ImmuneRACE study (first 160 participants) plus 1,254 subjects from 6 global collaborators. The dataset comprised deeply sampled blood TCRbeta repertoires from subjects exposed to, actively infected with, or recovered from COVID-19. The sample metadata nearly always contained a de-identified subject ID, COVID-19 status, age in years and sex. Where available, HLA class I and class II types were taken from metadata supplied by the sample provider and were not determined by assay-based typing. Study-wide conclusions, independent of this receptor: Clinical and demographic metadata were provided uncurated, with the amount varying by source and participant.

Participants in the prospective study were aged roughly 18 to 100 years, lived in under 30 United States geographic areas, and enrolled through a virtual design. In the prospective study, cohorts were assigned on the basis of participant-reported clinical history obtained from a screening survey and a study questionnaire. ImmuneRACE Cohort 3 recovered participants were defined by two consecutive negative NP/OP PCR tests, healthcare professional clearance, or symptom resolution. In the prospective study, whole blood, serum and a nasopharyngeal or oropharyngeal swab were collected from each participant by mobile phlebotomists. Participants in the prospective study had the option to provide additional blood draws and questionnaires over a roughly 2-month period. Prospective study blood samples were shipped either frozen or at room temperature before DNA extraction. TCRbeta CDR3 regions were amplified from genomic DNA by means of the immunoSEQ Assay, a bias-controlled multiplex PCR. The authors' analysis ran thus. The number of nucleated cells in each sample was estimated by amplification of reference gene primers within the assay. To quantify the absolute abundance of each unique TCRbeta CDR3 rearrangement, sequence reads were collapsed and filtered. For each sample, productive Simpson clonality was calculated as the square root of Simpson's diversity index over productive rearrangements. The table comes from immuneACCESS by way of TCRdb, which keeps in-frame sequences with V and J called. Part of the clones is missing from these tables; in studies checked, under half for an unresolved V gene and the rest for unknown reasons. The D gene and trimming were derived from the DNA, and the V and J assignments and clone size from that table. The sample data list 300,000 to 450,000 clones, and 87% of these were observed just once. The ten largest clones represent 1% to 1.5% of the sample.

About this clone itself: Its antigen is currently not known. Qualities for individual bases were not recorded, and no much larger clone is one base off.

Including the terminal cysteine and phenylalanine, the CDR3 comprises 13 residues. Only the CDR3 part of the read is kept: 39 bases, read in frame from the first base. The germline V gene gives CDR1 as KGHSH and CDR2 as LQKENI. Cut back by 6 bases and 1 base, the V and J ends lie 9 bases apart. The sequenced sample consisted of PBMCs or T cells enriched from blood (not recorded which). The chain is assembled from TRBV18 and TRBJ1-2; perhaps TRBD1 is the D gene, with 6 bases matching. This sequence originates from a man aged 30-40 years who had recovered from COVID-19. The CDR3 has the sequence CASSQDSNYGYTF. The DNA sequence reads TGTGCCAGCTCCCAGGACAGTAACTATGGCTACACCTTC.